This TCR beta chain was recorded in a study of blood T cell repertoires in COVID-19. Study as a whole: Samples representing acute and convalescent COVID-19 were sourced from the United States, Italy and Spain. From T cells, B-cell-depleted T cells, or PBMCs came the material, which was cDNA or gDNA.

The CDR3 has 15 residues. V lost 0 bases to trimming and J lost 6 bases, with 15 bases between them. Germline V CDR1 and CDR2: SGDLS, YYNGEE. Authors' processing steps: For nucleated cells, counts were estimated from reference gene primer amplification. Data came from immunoSEQ multiplex PCR; TCRdb stores just in-frame clones and leaves some out. The V and J calls and clone size were taken over from that table, and D and trimming were inferred from the DNA. The sample lists hundreds of thousands of clones; approximately 90% were seen once. This TCR was sampled from a man aged 80 or over with acute or convalescent COVID-19. The sequenced sample was peripheral blood. The chain combines TRBV9 with TRBJ1-2, with a possible D match to TRBD1 (5 bases). The CDR3 coding sequence is TGTGCCAGCAGCGTAGCATCCTGGGCAGGGAATGGCTACACCTTC. It is translated as CASSVASWAGNGYTF.